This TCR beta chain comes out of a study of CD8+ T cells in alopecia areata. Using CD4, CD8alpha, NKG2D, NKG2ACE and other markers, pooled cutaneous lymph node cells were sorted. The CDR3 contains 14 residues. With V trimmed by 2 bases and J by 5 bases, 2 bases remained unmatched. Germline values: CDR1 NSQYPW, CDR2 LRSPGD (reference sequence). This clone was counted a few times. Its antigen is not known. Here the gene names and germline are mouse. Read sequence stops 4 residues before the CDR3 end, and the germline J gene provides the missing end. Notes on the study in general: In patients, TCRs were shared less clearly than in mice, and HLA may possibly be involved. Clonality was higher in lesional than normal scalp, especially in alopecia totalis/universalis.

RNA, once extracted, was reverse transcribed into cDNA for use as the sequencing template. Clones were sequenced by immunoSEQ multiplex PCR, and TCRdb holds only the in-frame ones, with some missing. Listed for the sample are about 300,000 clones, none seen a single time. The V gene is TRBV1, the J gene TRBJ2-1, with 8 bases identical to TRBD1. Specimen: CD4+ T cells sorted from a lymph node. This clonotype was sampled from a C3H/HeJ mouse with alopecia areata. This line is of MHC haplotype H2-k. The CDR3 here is CTCSASTGDAEQFF. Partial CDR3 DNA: TGCACCTGCAGTGCATCGACAGGGGATGCT.